A single sample is the source of the 2 T cell receptor beta chains below, sequenced in a study of spatial heterogeneity in lung cancer. Time point: sample taken at primary tumor resection. Unsorted whole RNA from tumor, nontumor lung or frozen PBMC underwent sequencing. TCRdb used MiXCR to reprocess the 5' RACE reads, holding one entry per CDR3 protein. The repertoire holds tens of thousands of distinct CDR3 sequences, with over 9.5% as singletons. Sequences were derived from PBMCs, sampled at surgery. These receptors were taken from a male donor with early-stage non-small cell lung cancer.

This clonotype was recorded at least ten times. V usage is TRBV7-8 and J usage is TRBJ2-2, with a tentative D call TRBD1 (6 bases). The germline V gene encodes CDR1 SGHVS and CDR2 FQNEAQ. CDR3 length: 14 residues. Trimming took 2 bases from V and 8 from J, leaving 12 bases between them. Written as DNA, the CDR3 is TGTGCCAGCAGCTTACAGGGGAAAAGGGGGGAGCTGTTTTTT. Residues: CASSLQGKRGELFF.

This clonotype came up a few times. The rearrangement links TRBV12-3 or TRBV12-4 to TRBJ2-7; D is unresolved. V lost 3 bases and J 6 bases, leaving 9 bases between the germline ends. This CDR3 has 12 residues. CDR3 loop: CASSFDRAEQYF. The CDR3, as DNA: TGTGCCAGCAGTTTCGATCGCGCCGAGCAGTACTTC.